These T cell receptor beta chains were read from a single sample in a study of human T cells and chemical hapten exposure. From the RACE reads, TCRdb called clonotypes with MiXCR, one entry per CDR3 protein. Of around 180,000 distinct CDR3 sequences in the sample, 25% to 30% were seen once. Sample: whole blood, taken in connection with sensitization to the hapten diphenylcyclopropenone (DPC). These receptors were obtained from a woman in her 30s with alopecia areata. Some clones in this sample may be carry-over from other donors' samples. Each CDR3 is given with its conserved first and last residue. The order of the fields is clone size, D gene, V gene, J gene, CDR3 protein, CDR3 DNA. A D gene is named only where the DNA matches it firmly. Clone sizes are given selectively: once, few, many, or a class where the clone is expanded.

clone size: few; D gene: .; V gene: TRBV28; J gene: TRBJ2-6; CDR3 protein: CASRGTTSSGANVLTF; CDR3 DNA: TGTGCCAGCAGGGGGACAACTAGCTCTGGGGCCAACGTCCTGACTTTC
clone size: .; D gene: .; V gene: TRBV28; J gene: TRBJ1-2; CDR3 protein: CASTDFYGYTF; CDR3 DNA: TGTGCCAGCACCGATTTCTATGGCTACACCTTC
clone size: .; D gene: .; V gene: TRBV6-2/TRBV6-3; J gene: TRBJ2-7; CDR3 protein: CASIGAPYEQYF; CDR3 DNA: TGTGCCAGCATAGGGGCGCCTTACGAGCAGTACTTC
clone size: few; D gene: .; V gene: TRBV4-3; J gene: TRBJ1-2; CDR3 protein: CASSGGRGYTF; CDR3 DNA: TGCGCCAGCAGCGGGGGGAGGGGCTACACCTTC
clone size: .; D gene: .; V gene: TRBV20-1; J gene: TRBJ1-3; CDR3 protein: CSARDPSNTIYF; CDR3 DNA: TGCAGTGCTAGAGATCCGTCTAACACCATATATTTT
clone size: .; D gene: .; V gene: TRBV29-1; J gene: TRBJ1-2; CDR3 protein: CSVRSVSSYGYTF; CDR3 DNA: TGCAGCGTTCGGTCGGTTTCGAGCTATGGCTACACCTTC
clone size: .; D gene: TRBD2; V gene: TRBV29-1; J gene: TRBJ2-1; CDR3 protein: CSVGSRSPSGLLYNEQFF; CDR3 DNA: TGCAGCGTTGGCTCTCGAAGTCCTAGCGGCTTACTCTACAATGAGCAGTTCTTC
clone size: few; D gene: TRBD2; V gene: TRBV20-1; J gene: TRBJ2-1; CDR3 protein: CSARGLAGGSNEQFF; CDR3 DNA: TGCAGTGCTAGAGGACTAGCGGGAGGTTCCAATGAGCAGTTCTTC
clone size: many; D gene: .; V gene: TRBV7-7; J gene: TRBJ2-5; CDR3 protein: CASSRGPNQETQYF; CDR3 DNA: TGTGCTAGCAGTAGGGGCCCGAACCAAGAGACCCAGTACTTC
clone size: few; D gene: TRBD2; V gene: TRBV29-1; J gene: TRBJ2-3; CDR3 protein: CSAGLAESTDTQYF; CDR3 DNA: TGCAGCGCGGGACTAGCGGAGAGCACAGATACGCAGTATTTT
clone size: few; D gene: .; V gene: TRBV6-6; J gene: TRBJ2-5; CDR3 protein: CASSYEFRSETQYF; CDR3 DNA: TGTGCCAGCAGTTACGAGTTCCGGTCGGAGACCCAGTACTTC
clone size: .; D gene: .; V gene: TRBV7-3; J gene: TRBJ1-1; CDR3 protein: CASSLRGYGTEAFF; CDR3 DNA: TGTGCCAGCAGCTTAAGGGGATATGGCACTGAAGCTTTCTTT
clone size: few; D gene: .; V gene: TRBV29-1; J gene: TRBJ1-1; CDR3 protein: CSVGVDTEAFF; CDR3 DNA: TGCAGCGTTGGGGTGGACACTGAAGCTTTCTTT
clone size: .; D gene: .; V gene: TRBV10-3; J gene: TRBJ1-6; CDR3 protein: CAISESRSRGTYNSPLHF; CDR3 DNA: TGTGCCATCAGTGAAAGCCGGTCCCGGGGAACCTATAATTCACCCCTCCACTTT
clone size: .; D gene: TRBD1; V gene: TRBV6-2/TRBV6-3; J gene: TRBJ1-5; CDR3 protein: CASSRTGGGQPQHF; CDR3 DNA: TGTGCCAGCAGCCGTACAGGGGGCGGCCAGCCCCAGCATTTT
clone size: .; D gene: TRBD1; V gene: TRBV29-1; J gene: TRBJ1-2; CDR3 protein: CSVGTQTGGNGYTF; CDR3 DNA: TGCAGCGTTGGGACCCAGACAGGGGGCAATGGCTACACCTTC
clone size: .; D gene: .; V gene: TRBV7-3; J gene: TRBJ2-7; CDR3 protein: CASSPGGGDEQYF; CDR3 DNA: TGTGCCAGCAGTCCAGGGGGAGGTGACGAGCAGTACTTC
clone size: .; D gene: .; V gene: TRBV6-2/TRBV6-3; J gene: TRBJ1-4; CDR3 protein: CASSYRRSTNEKLFF; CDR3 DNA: TGTGCCAGCAGTTACCGTCGGTCTACTAATGAAAAACTGTTTTTT
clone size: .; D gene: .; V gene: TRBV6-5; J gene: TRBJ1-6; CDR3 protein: CASSWSGAGAPNSPLHF; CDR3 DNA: TGTGCCAGCAGTTGGTCTGGTGCCGGGGCGCCTAATTCACCCCTCCACTTT
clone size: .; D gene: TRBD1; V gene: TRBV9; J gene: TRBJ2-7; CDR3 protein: CASSLRTGRNDEQYF; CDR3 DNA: TGTGCCAGCAGCTTGCGGACAGGGAGGAATGACGAGCAGTACTTC
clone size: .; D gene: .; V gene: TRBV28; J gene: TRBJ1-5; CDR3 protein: CASSLWGQLNQPQHF; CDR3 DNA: TGTGCCAGCAGTTTATGGGGACAACTCAATCAGCCCCAGCATTTT
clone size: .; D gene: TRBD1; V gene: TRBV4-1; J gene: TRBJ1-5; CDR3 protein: CASSQEVAGGIGNQPQHF; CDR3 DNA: TGCGCCAGCAGCCAAGAGGTAGCAGGGGGGATTGGAAATCAGCCCCAGCATTTT
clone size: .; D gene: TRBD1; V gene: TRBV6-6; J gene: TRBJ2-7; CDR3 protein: CASSYLGQTYEQYF; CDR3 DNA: TGTGCCAGCAGTTACCTGGGACAGACCTACGAGCAGTACTTC
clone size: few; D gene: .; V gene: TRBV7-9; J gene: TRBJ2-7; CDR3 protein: CASSSGFSYEQYF; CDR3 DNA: TGTGCCAGCAGCTCGGGGTTCTCCTACGAGCAGTACTTC
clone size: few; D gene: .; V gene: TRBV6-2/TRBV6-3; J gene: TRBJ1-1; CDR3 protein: CASSAHENTEAFF; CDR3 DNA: TGTGCCAGCAGTGCACATGAGAACACTGAAGCTTTCTTT
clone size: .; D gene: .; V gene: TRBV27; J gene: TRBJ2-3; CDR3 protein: CASSLGLLDTQYF; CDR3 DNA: TGTGCCAGCAGTTTAGGTCTACTAGATACGCAGTATTTT